This is a list of T cell receptor beta chains from one sample in a study of STAT5B mutations in CD4+ large granular lymphocyte leukemia. Clones were read by immunoSEQ multiplex PCR, and TCRdb kept only the in-frame ones, dropping some. The sample holds under 35,000 clones, approximately 80% seen once. The material sequenced was CD4+ T cells from blood buffy coats. Receptors were obtained from a human donor in good health. Each CDR3 is given with its conserved first and last residue. The D gene is left open where the match is weak. Some rows have no size entry. The others give once, few or many, or a class for an expanded clone.

size	D	J	V	length	DNA	CDR3
-	-	TRBJ1-2	TRBV6-5	13	TGTGCCAGCAGTCAACAGGGCCTCTATGGCTACACCTTC	CASSQQGLYGYTF
-	TRBD1	TRBJ2-1	TRBV18	15	TGTGCCAGCTCAATCGGGACAGGGTCCTACAATGAGCAGTTCTTC	CASSIGTGSYNEQFF
-	-	TRBJ1-1	TRBV18	13	TGTGCCAGCTCACCCGGGTTATATACTGAAGCTTTCTTT	CASSPGLYTEAFF
once	TRBD1	TRBJ2-2	TRBV19	15	TGTGCCAGTAGTATCAGGACAGGGGGTAGCGGGGAGCTGTTTTTT	CASSIRTGGSGELFF
-	TRBD2	TRBJ2-3	TRBV7-9	16	TGTGCCAGCAGCCTCCAACTAGCGGGAGGGCCAGATACGCAGTATTTT	CASSLQLAGGPDTQYF
-	-	TRBJ2-1	TRBV14	16	TGTGCCAGCAGCCAAGAGCCGGAGTCCACCTACAATGAGCAGTTCTTC	CASSQEPESTYNEQFF
few	-	TRBJ2-2	TRBV19	13	TGTGCCAGTAGTAGCGGCTACACCGGGGAGCTGTTTTTT	CASSSGYTGELFF
-	-	TRBJ1-1	TRBV5-4	13	TGTGCCAGCAGCTTGGCCGGGAACACTGAAGCTTTCTTT	CASSLAGNTEAFF
-	TRBD1	TRBJ1-1	TRBV19	14	TGTGCCAGTAGTATTTCCGGGACAGGGACTGAAGCTTTCTTT	CASSISGTGTEAFF
-	-	TRBJ1-3	TRBV9	13	TGTGCCAGCCAGGGGAGCTCTGGAAACACCATATATTTT	CASQGSSGNTIYF